This is a list of T cell receptor beta chains from one sample in a study of blood T cells in healthy people across ages. TCRdb itself ran the 5' RACE reads through MiXCR, one entry per CDR3 protein. The profile covers about 800,000 distinct CDR3 sequences, with roughly 25% appearing a single time and approximately 4% taken by the ten largest. This sample also appeared in a second study, on T cells of mothers and their children.

The sample was blood. The receptors derive from a boy younger than 18 in good health. Each CDR3 is given with its conserved first and last residue. A D gene is named only where the DNA matches it firmly. The listing skips clone size in some rows; elsewhere it reads once, few, many or a size class.

j_call	d_call	clone_size	v_call	cdr3_aa	cdr3_nt
TRBJ2-5	-	-	TRBV7-2	CASSPGPSWGETQYF	TGTGCCAGCAGCCCGGGACCCTCCTGGGGGGAGACCCAGTACTTC
TRBJ2-7	-	-	TRBV4-3	CASSQDWDLPYEQYF	TGCGCCAGCAGCCAAGATTGGGACTTACCCTACGAGCAGTACTTC
TRBJ2-1	TRBD2	-	TRBV4-3	CASSQDRQIAGGPDEQFF	TGCGCCAGCAGCCAAGACCGTCAAATAGCGGGGGGGCCTGATGAGCAGTTCTTC
TRBJ1-2	-	-	TRBV28	CASTKGRAYGYGYTF	TGTGCCAGCACCAAGGGCAGGGCCTATGGATATGGCTACACCTTC
TRBJ1-3	-	-	TRBV11-2	CASSLAGTANAGNTIYF	TGTGCCAGCAGCTTAGCAGGCACAGCGAACGCTGGAAACACCATATATTTT
TRBJ2-3	-	many	TRBV7-3	CASSSIGPVPTDTQYF	TGTGCCAGCAGCTCCATTGGACCTGTACCCACAGATACGCAGTATTTT
TRBJ1-6	-	-	TRBV28	CASSSGRSYNSPLHF	TGTGCCAGCAGTTCAGGACGGTCCTATAATTCACCCCTCCACTTT
TRBJ2-7	TRBD1	few	TRBV25-1	CASSEKRTGSGDEQYF	TGTGCCAGCAGTGAGAAGAGGACAGGGAGTGGGGACGAGCAGTACTTC
TRBJ2-1	TRBD2	-	TRBV18	CASSPPGTSGYNEQFF	TGTGCCAGCTCACCTCCCGGGACTAGCGGTTACAATGAGCAGTTCTTC
TRBJ1-1	-	-	TRBV6-5	CASRWAANTEAFF	TGTGCCAGCAGGTGGGCCGCGAACACTGAAGCTTTCTTT
TRBJ2-3	-	-	TRBV4-1	CASSQGLTSTDTQYF	TGCGCCAGCAGCCAAGGGCTGACTAGCACAGATACGCAGTATTTT
TRBJ2-3	TRBD1	-	TRBV7-2	CASYRPQGALTDTQYF	TGTGCCAGCTACAGACCCCAGGGGGCACTCACAGATACGCAGTATTTT
TRBJ1-2	-	many	TRBV29-1	CTGFWWDYGYTF	TGCACAGGGTTTTGGTGGGACTATGGCTACACCTTC
TRBJ2-7	-	-	TRBV4-1	CASSQLPGYEQYF	TGCGCCAGCAGCCAACTCCCAGGGTACGAGCAGTACTTC
TRBJ2-5	-	-	TRBV5-1	CASSLRQGEGETQYF	TGCGCCAGCAGCTTGAGGCAGGGCGAGGGAGAGACCCAGTACTTC
TRBJ2-3	-	few	TRBV7-9	CASSPTVTDTQYF	TGTGCCAGCAGCCCGACAGTGACAGATACGCAGTATTTT
TRBJ2-1	-	few	TRBV27	CASSSRGPTYNEQFF	TGTGCCAGCAGTTCTCGCGGACCCACCTACAATGAGCAGTTCTTC
TRBJ2-1	-	many	TRBV3-1	CASKGSFLDEQFF	TGTGCCAGCAAAGGGAGTTTTCTCGATGAGCAGTTCTTC
TRBJ1-1	-	few	TRBV5-1	CASSLDGAGAFF	TGCGCCAGCAGCTTGGATGGGGCGGGAGCTTTCTTT
TRBJ2-7	-	-	TRBV5-5	CASGGYRSYEQYF	TGTGCCAGCGGGGGGTACAGATCCTACGAGCAGTACTTC
TRBJ2-7	TRBD1	few	TRBV2	CASSEWAGGTYEQYF	TGTGCCAGCAGTGAGTGGGCAGGGGGCACCTACGAGCAGTACTTC
TRBJ1-2	TRBD1	-	TRBV25-1	CASSVYRGYGYTF	TGTGCCAGCAGTGTTTACAGGGGCTATGGCTACACCTTC
TRBJ2-7	-	-	TRBV6-5	CASSYSWANSYEQYF	TGTGCCAGCAGTTACTCGTGGGCGAACTCCTACGAGCAGTACTTC
TRBJ2-3	-	-	TRBV6-2/TRBV6-3	CASSYPARGADTQYF	TGTGCCAGCAGTTACCCAGCGAGAGGGGCAGATACGCAGTATTTT
TRBJ2-1	-	few	TRBV12-3/TRBV12-4	CASSYHSSYNEQFF	TGTGCCAGCAGTTACCACAGCTCCTACAATGAGCAGTTCTTC
TRBJ2-7	TRBD2	many	TRBV28	CASSLGGGYEQYF	TGTGCCAGCAGCTTGGGGGGGGGCTACGAGCAGTACTTC
TRBJ2-5	-	-	TRBV5-1	CASKGQAETQYF	TGCGCCAGCAAGGGGCAGGCAGAGACCCAGTACTTC
TRBJ2-1	TRBD2	few	TRBV7-2	CASSLALAGNNEQFF	TGTGCCAGCAGCTTAGCACTAGCGGGGAACAATGAGCAGTTCTTC
TRBJ2-3	TRBD2	-	TRBV20-1	CSARDSGRSTDTQYF	TGCAGTGCTAGAGATAGCGGGAGAAGCACAGATACGCAGTATTTT
TRBJ1-1	TRBD1	few	TRBV12-3/TRBV12-4	CASSLHFSGGGEAFF	TGTGCCAGCAGTTTGCATTTTTCAGGGGGCGGTGAAGCTTTCTTT
TRBJ2-3	-	-	TRBV29-1	CSVAPGSTDTQYF	TGCAGCGTTGCGCCAGGGAGCACAGATACGCAGTATTTT
TRBJ2-3	-	-	TRBV6-5	CASSYIGASTDTQYF	TGTGCCAGCAGTTACATCGGAGCTAGCACAGATACGCAGTATTTT
TRBJ2-7	TRBD1	few	TRBV7-2	CASSPTDRVLAYEQYF	TGTGCCAGCAGCCCGACCGACAGGGTCCTCGCCTACGAGCAGTACTTC
TRBJ2-3	-	once	TRBV6-5	CASSYSGGGAQYF	TGTGCCAGCAGTTACTCGGGAGGGGGGGCGCAGTATTTT
TRBJ2-2	-	-	TRBV12-3/TRBV12-4	CASSPLGIFTGELFF	TGTGCCAGCAGTCCCCTAGGGATCTTCACCGGGGAGCTGTTTTTT
TRBJ1-5	-	few	TRBV7-2	CASSEGRQNQPQHF	TGTGCCAGCAGCGAGGGACGCCAGAATCAGCCCCAGCATTTT
TRBJ2-3	-	few	TRBV11-2	CASSLGHEQGRAQYF	TGTGCCAGCAGCTTAGGGCATGAACAGGGACGGGCGCAGTATTTT
TRBJ2-5	-	-	TRBV5-1	CASKDRGETQYF	TGCGCCAGCAAGGACAGAGGAGAGACCCAGTACTTC
TRBJ2-5	-	-	TRBV15	CATSRDGLAETQYF	TGTGCCACCAGCAGAGACGGGCTAGCAGAGACCCAGTACTTC
TRBJ2-5	-	-	TRBV6-2/TRBV6-3	CASTFRSAGGETQYF	TGTGCCAGCACCTTCCGTTCCGCAGGAGGGGAGACCCAGTACTTC
TRBJ2-1	-	-	TRBV6-5	CASSYSGLVSYIEQFF	TGTGCCAGCAGTTACTCTGGACTCGTCTCCTACATTGAGCAGTTCTTC
TRBJ2-4	-	-	TRBV7-2	CASSFQAGIVKNIQYF	TGTGCCAGCAGCTTCCAAGCAGGGATAGTAAAAAACATTCAGTACTTC
TRBJ1-1	-	few	TRBV20-1	CSARGENTEAFF	TGCAGTGCTAGGGGAGAGAACACTGAAGCTTTCTTT
TRBJ2-5	-	few	TRBV7-2	CASSSFYGAQETQYF	TGTGCCAGCAGCTCTTTTTACGGGGCGCAAGAGACCCAGTACTTC
TRBJ2-7	-	-	TRBV20-1	CSARDGRGDSYEQYF	TGCAGTGCTAGAGATGGGCGCGGCGACTCCTACGAGCAGTACTTC
TRBJ1-4	-	few	TRBV5-6	CASSSGGRNNEKLFF	TGTGCCAGCAGCTCCGGTGGACGGAATAATGAAAAACTGTTTTTT
TRBJ2-7	-	few	TRBV5-5	CASSFGDAGGADEQYF	TGTGCCAGCAGCTTCGGCGACGCGGGTGGAGCCGACGAGCAGTACTTC
TRBJ2-3	TRBD2	few	TRBV7-9	CASSSQREGGDTQYF	TGTGCCAGCAGCTCCCAGCGGGAGGGAGGAGATACGCAGTATTTT